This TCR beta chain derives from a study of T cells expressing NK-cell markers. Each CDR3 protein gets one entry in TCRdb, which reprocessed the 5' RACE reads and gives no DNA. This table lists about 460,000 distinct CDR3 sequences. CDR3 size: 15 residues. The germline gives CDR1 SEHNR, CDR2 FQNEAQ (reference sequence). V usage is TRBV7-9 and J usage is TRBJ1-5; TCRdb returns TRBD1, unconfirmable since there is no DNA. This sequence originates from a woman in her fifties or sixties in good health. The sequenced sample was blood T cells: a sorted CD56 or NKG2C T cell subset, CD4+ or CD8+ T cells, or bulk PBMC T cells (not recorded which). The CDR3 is CASSRETGPNQPQHF.